These 8 T cell receptor beta chains were sequenced from one sample in a study of post-analysis software for immune sequencing data. General study points: When patients were compared with controls, 4 or 5 TRBV segments were more frequent, TRBV5-6, TRBV5-1 and TRBV20-1 among them.

Libraries were made from TCR beta cDNA, and they carried unique molecular identifiers. TCRdb reprocessed the PCR reads via MiXCR and lists one record per CDR3 protein. The table shows about 820,000 distinct CDR3 sequences, with approximately 50% occurring only once. These receptors' targets are unknown. The sample taken for sequencing was blood. The receptor set was obtained from a girl aged 10-17 years with multiple sclerosis.

CDR3 in DNA: TGTGCCAGCAGTTTATCGCCTCTGAGCACGCAGTATTTT. It encodes CASSLSPLSTQYF. The chain couples TRBV27 to TRBJ2-3; no definite D call. With 0 bases removed from V and 9 bases from J, the gap between germline ends came to 10 bases. There are 13 residues in the CDR3. The germline V gene encodes CDR1 MNHEY and CDR2 SMNVEV (reference sequence).

This chain joins TRBV3-1 and TRBJ2-1; 9 positions agree with TRBD1. The J segment lost 10 bases and the V segment lost 3 bases, leaving 10 bases of the junction unmatched. This CDR3 spans 15 amino acids. The germline V gene has CDR1 LGHDT and CDR2 YNNKEL (reference sequence). The CDR3 bases are TGTGCCAGCAGCCAGGACAGGGGTCTAACCTACGAGCAGTTCTTC. Translated, it gives CASSQDRGLTYEQFF.

This sequence joins TRBV29-1 and TRBJ2-7, with D hard to call. The end of the DNA fits TRBJ2-5 better, so the J call may be wrong. CDR1 and CDR2 (germline): SQVTM, ANQGSEA. This CDR3 has 11 amino acids. CDR3 amino acids: CSVGYRRTQYF. The CDR3 DNA reads as TGCAGCGTTGGGTACCGGCGGACCCAGTACTTC.

This rearrangement joins TRBV11-2 to TRBJ1-1; 7 bases align to TRBD1. CDR1 SGHAT and CDR2 FQNNGV come from the germline V gene. This CDR3 spans 14 amino acids. V lost 5 bases to trimming and J lost 11 bases; unmatched junction nucleotides: 14. DNA of the CDR3: TGTGCCAGCAGCCCGCCAGGGACAGCGGGTAGGGCTTTCTTT. Translation gives CASSPPGTAGRAFF. The complete variable domain, with remaining parts taken from reference TRBV11-2 and TRBJ1-1, reads EAGVAQSPRYKIIEKRQSVAFWCNPISGHATLYWYQQILGQGPKLLIQFQNNGVVDDSQLPKDRFSAERLKGVDSTLKIQPAKLEDSAVYLCASSPPGTAGRAFFGQGTRLTVV.

This clonotype came up a few times. This chain links TRBV10-3 with TRBJ1-2, with D possibly TRBD1 on 5 matching bases. Trimming shortened V by 7 bases and J by 2 bases, and 17 bases separated the two germline ends. Germline V gene sequence: CDR1 ENHRY, CDR2 SYGVKD. This CDR3 region has 15 residues. The CDR3 DNA is TGTGCCATCAACTGGGATGAGCAGGGAAACTATGGCTACACCTTC. Translated: CAINWDEQGNYGYTF.

The chain couples TRBV7-9 to TRBJ2-3, with D unclear. The V end lost 5 bases, the J end lost 4 bases, and 10 bases lay between the germline ends. This CDR3 contains 13 residues. The germline gives CDR1 SEHNR, CDR2 FQNEAQ (reference sequence). As DNA, the CDR3 is TGTGCCAGCAGCCCGCTCTCCGCAGATACGCAGTATTTT. This encodes CASSPLSADTQYF. Full variable domain (remainder filled in from reference TRBV7-9 and TRBJ2-3): DTGVSQNPRHKITKRGQNVTFRCDPISEHNRLYWYRQTLGQGPEFLTYFQNEAQLEKSRLLSDRFSAERPKGSFSTLEIQRTEQGDSAMYLCASSPLSADTQYFGPGTRLTVL.

The V and J genes are TRBV12-3 or TRBV12-4 and TRBJ2-1, with TRBD2 matching over 7 bases. J lost 9 bases, V lost 5 bases, and 7 bases had no gene match. The CDR3 runs to 13 residues. The CDR3 spells CASSRRDYGEQFF. CDR3 coding DNA: TGTGCCAGCAGTCGCCGGGACTATGGTGAGCAGTTCTTC.

The rearrangement links TRBV12-3 or TRBV12-4 to TRBJ2-5; 10 bases match TRBD2. V lost 10 bases, J lost 5 bases, and 13 bases stayed unmatched. The CDR3 loop spans 15 amino acids. CDR3 coding DNA: TGTGCCAACGGAGCCGAGCGGGAGGGCCGGGAGACCCAGTACTTC. Its protein product is CANGAEREGRETQYF.